A single sample gave rise to the 27 T cell receptor beta chains below, sequenced in a study of glioma-infiltrating T cells. Amplification of TCR alpha and beta CDR3 regions from RNA used iRepertoire nested multiplex PCR. TCRdb fed the multiplex PCR reads into MiXCR, producing one record per CDR3 protein. This table has around 130,000 distinct CDR3 sequences, approximately 24% appearing once. The sample comprised glioma tissue, nonneoplastic brain tissue, or PBMCs (not recorded which). The receptors come from a human donor with low-grade glioma or glioblastoma, undergoing nonglioma brain surgery, or in good health (not recorded which).

This clonotype was seen just once. In this CDR3 the conserved last residue, phenylalanine or tryptophan, is missing, so a read error is likely. The rearrangement links TRBV6-9 to TRBJ2-5; TRBD1 agrees at 7 bases. From germline, CDR1 is MNHGY and CDR2 SVAAGI. The CDR3 is 16 residues long. J gave up 3 bases and V 3 bases, and 10 bases lay outside the gene matches. This chain's CDR3 is CASSYPLGTAKETQYL. The CDR3 coding sequence is TGTGCCAGCAGTTACCCGTTGGGGACAGCTAAAGAGACCCAGTACTTG.

The table lists this clonotype with a few counts. V usage is TRBV20-1 and J usage is TRBJ2-1; TRBD2 might be the D (5 bases). The CDR3 extends over 15 amino acids. The germline V and J ends were trimmed by 4 bases and 5 bases, with 18 bases remaining between them. Germline values: CDR1 DFQATT, CDR2 SNEGSKA (reference sequence). CDR3 protein: CSAMVLSDRNNEQFF. In DNA form, the CDR3 reads TGCAGTGCTATGGTCCTTAGCGACCGTAACAATGAGCAGTTCTTC.

The J gene is TRBJ1-1, the V gene TRBV6-1; tentative D call: TRBD1 (5 bases). Per germline, CDR1 MNHNS and CDR2 SASEGT. The CDR3 length is 15 residues. V lost 6 bases and J 1 base, leaving 15 bases between the germline ends. The CDR3 nucleotides read TGTGCCAGCAGAGAGTCACGGGGCCCGAACACTGAAGCTTTCTTT. Amino acids: CASRESRGPNTEAFF.

This clonotype came up many times. The genes are TRBV27 and TRBJ2-1; maybe TRBD2 (5 bases). Germline values: CDR1 MNHEY, CDR2 SMNVEV (reference sequence). V was shortened by 10 bases and J by 6 bases, with 13 bases between the two germline ends. This CDR3 region has 12 residues. The DNA of the CDR3 is TGTGCCACCGCGGGCTGGGGCAATGAGCAGTTCTTC. It codes for CATAGWGNEQFF.

This clonotype was observed at least ten times. This chain uses TRBV6-1 with TRBJ1-2; D is unresolved. Germline V CDR1 and CDR2: MNHNS, SASEGT. Trimming took off 5 bases at V and 4 bases at J, with 8 bases between the two ends. CDR3 length: 12 residues. The CDR3 protein is CASSTTTYGYTF. CDR3 DNA: TGTGCCAGCAGTACGACTACCTATGGCTACACCTTC.

This clonotype appeared many times. J is TRBJ2-3 and V is TRBV6-1; 13 bases agree with TRBD2. The germline gives CDR1 MNHNS, CDR2 SASEGT. V lost 10 bases, J lost 5 bases, and 9 bases stayed unmatched. CDR3 length: 15 amino acids. The CDR3 is CATPGLAGIRDTQYF. In nucleotides, the CDR3 is TGTGCCACCCCGGGACTAGCGGGGATCCGAGATACGCAGTATTTT.

This clonotype appeared many times. The J gene is TRBJ2-7, the V gene TRBV6-1; D gene unclear. Germline CDR1 reads MNHNS; CDR2 reads SASEGT. The germline V and J ends were trimmed by 3 bases and 3 bases, with 15 bases remaining between them. The CDR3 extends over 15 amino acids. This CDR3 is CASSEAGSLLYEQYV. CDR3 sequence (DNA): TGTGCCAGCAGTGAGGCAGGCTCTCTCCTCTACGAGCAGTACGTC.

This clonotype was detected a few times. The chain combines TRBV7-9 with TRBJ2-2; weak D call: TRBD2 (5 bases). The CDR3 totals 16 residues. V was pared by 4 bases and J by 0 bases, with 12 bases between. Germline loops: CDR1 SEHNR, CDR2 FQNEAQ (reference sequence). The CDR3 region is CASSSTGSPNTGELFF. The CDR3 DNA is TGTGCCAGCAGCTCTACGGGAAGCCCGAACACCGGGGAGCTGTTTTTT.

The rearrangement links TRBV7-2 to TRBJ1-1; D unclear. Germline V gene data show CDR1 as SGHTA and CDR2 as FQGNSA. The CDR3 has 13 amino acids. V shed 5 bases and J shed 6 bases, with 13 bases lying between them. The CDR3 DNA sequence: TGTGCCAGCAGCCTCGTGAGTGGCGCTGAAGCTTTCTTT. Protein: CASSLVSGAEAFF.

The chain uses TRBV6-1 and TRBJ2-3, with D possibly called TRBD1 or TRBD2 (5 bases each). Germline CDR1 MNHNS, CDR2 SASEGT. This CDR3 contains 14 residues. Trimming took 5 bases from V and 7 from J, leaving 16 bases between them. The CDR3, as DNA: TGTGCCAGCAGTTTTCTCAGGGTGGGACATACGCAGTATTTT. Its protein product is CASSFLRVGHTQYF.

This clonotype has more than one count but fewer than ten. The chain recombines TRBV20-1 with TRBJ2-7; possibly TRBD1 for D (6 bases). Trimming pared 0 bases from V and 4 bases from J, leaving 19 bases between. The V gene's germline CDR1 is DFQATT and CDR2 SNEGSKA (reference sequence). The CDR3 runs 16 residues. CDR3 in DNA: TGCAGTGCTAGAGATGGACAGTCCCGGGAAGTTTACGAGCAGTACGTC. It encodes CSARDGQSREVYEQYV.

The V and J genes are TRBV12-3 or TRBV12-4 and TRBJ2-5, with 9 bases aligning to TRBD2. The CDR3 consists of 15 residues. J gave up 6 bases and V 5 bases, and 10 bases lay outside the gene matches. CDR3 DNA sequence: TGTGCCAGCAGTCCGGGGGCGGGGGGGTCGAAGACCCAGTACTTC. Its translation: CASSPGAGGSKTQYF.

The gene calls are TRBV24-1 and TRBJ2-2; TRBD1 matches at 7 bases. The germline gives CDR1 KGHDR, CDR2 SFDVKD. The ends lost 7 bases at V and 4 bases at J; junction bases unmatched: 11. This CDR3 is 16 amino acids long. Here the CDR3 reads CATRASTGQSTGELFF. The CDR3 region has the DNA TGTGCCACCAGGGCATCTACGGGACAGTCCACCGGGGAGCTGTTTTTT.

The chain is built from TRBV6-1 and TRBJ2-1; 9 bases agree with TRBD2. Trimming removed 4 bases from V and 5 bases from J; junction bases left unmatched: 6. Germline loops: CDR1 MNHNS, CDR2 SASEGT. CDR3 length: 15 amino acids. The CDR3 DNA sequence: TGTGCCAGCAGTGGCCAGCGGGGGGAAAACAATGAGCAGTTCTTC. Amino acid sequence: CASSGQRGENNEQFF.

This chain connects TRBV7-2 to TRBJ2-3, with D perhaps TRBD2 (6 bases). The CDR3 loop spans 16 amino acids. The V end was cut by 3 bases, the J end by 6 bases, with 19 bases between. The germline V gene encodes CDR1 SGHTA and CDR2 FQGNSA. In nucleotides, the CDR3 is TGTGCCAGCAGCTTGGCCGGGAGAGGCCGCGAGGATACGCAGTATTTT. It translates to CASSLAGRGREDTQYF.

The genes are TRBV20-1 and TRBJ2-7; 13 nucleotides match TRBD2. The ends lost 5 bases at V and 4 bases at J; junction bases unmatched: 8. Germline loops: CDR1 DFQATT, CDR2 SNEGSKA (reference sequence). This CDR3 comprises 15 residues. This chain's CDR3 is CSAGIPGLAGYEQYV. In nucleotides, the CDR3 is TGCAGTGCTGGAATTCCGGGACTAGCGGGGTACGAGCAGTACGTC.

With regard to this clonotype: One base away lies a much larger clone, so this may be a sequencing read error. The rearrangement links TRBV19 to TRBJ1-5, with D maybe TRBD1 (5 bases). The ends were cut back, 3 bases at V and 8 bases at J, with 11 bases in the middle. Germline V gene data show CDR1 as LNHDA and CDR2 as SQIVND (reference sequence). CDR3 length: 13 residues. This CDR3 reads CASSIRDPKPQHF. The CDR3 DNA is TGTGCCAGTAGTATCAGGGACCCTAAGCCCCAGCATTTT.

Ten or more counts support this clonotype. The rearrangement links TRBV7-6 to TRBJ2-1; 7 bases map to TRBD1. Germline loops: CDR1 SGHVS, CDR2 FNYEAQ. CDR3 length equals 14 residues. After removal of 5 bases from V and 2 bases from J, the junction contained 3 bases not matched to a gene. CDR3 in DNA: TGTGCCAGCAGCCAAGGGACAGCCTACAATGAGCAGTTCTTC. It yields the protein CASSQGTAYNEQFF.

In this sample, this clonotype turned up many times. The rearrangement uses TRBV6-1 and TRBJ2-7, with 8 bases fitting TRBD1. CDR3 size: 14 residues. Trimming took 5 bases from V and 10 from J; bases not matched to a gene: 13. Looked up from germline, CDR1 is MNHNS and CDR2 is SASEGT. The CDR3 DNA is TGTGCCAGCAGTCAGAATCTGCAGGGGACAGGCCAGTACGTC. It yields the protein CASSQNLQGTGQYV.

This clonotype was seen ten or more times. CDR3 coding DNA: TGCAGCGCAAATGTCGGAAACACCATATATTTT. This codes for CSANVGNTIYF. The V and J genes are TRBV20-1 and TRBJ1-3, with D unclear. This CDR3 has 11 amino acids. CDR1 DFQATT and CDR2 SNEGSKA come from the germline V gene (reference sequence).

This chain links TRBV7-2 with TRBJ1-1; D call uncertain. From germline, CDR1 is SGHTA and CDR2 FQGNSA. The V end lost 5 bases, the J end lost 1 base, and 8 bases lay between the germline ends. This CDR3 contains 13 residues. DNA of the CDR3: TGTGCCAGCAGCCCCCATACGAACACTGAAGCTTTCTTT. Its translation is CASSPHTNTEAFF.

The chain employs TRBV7-6 and TRBJ1-2; D might be TRBD1 (6 bases). The V and J ends lost 7 bases and 4 bases respectively, with 22 bases between them. This CDR3 is built from 16 residues. Per germline, CDR1 SGHVS and CDR2 FNYEAQ. The CDR3 sequence: CASTPQDRSFPYGYTF. CDR3 DNA: TGTGCCAGCACCCCGCAGGACAGAAGCTTTCCCTATGGCTACACCTTC.

In its sample, this clonotype was seen a few times. The rearrangement uses TRBV12-3 or TRBV12-4 and TRBJ1-3; a weak D match, TRBD1 (5 bases). This CDR3 is 13 amino acids long. V was trimmed by 9 bases and J by 0 bases, leaving 9 bases between them. CDR3 residues: CASEDSSGNTIYF. The DNA for the CDR3 is TGTGCCAGTGAAGACAGCTCTGGAAACACCATATATTTT.

This clonotype was seen only once. The junction departs from germline at one end; a sequencing error may be responsible. V usage is TRBV19 and J usage is TRBJ1-5, with 7 positions matching TRBD1. Germline-derived CDR1 and CDR2 are LNHDA and SQIVND (reference sequence). The CDR3 contains 16 residues. CDR3 sequence reads: CAISPPMTGSNQPQHF. The CDR3, as DNA: TGTGCCATTAGTCCCCCCATGACAGGGAGCAATCAGCCCCAGCATTTT.

This clonotype has a count of ten or more. The genes are TRBV20-1 and TRBJ2-5; perhaps D is TRBD1 or TRBD2 (5 bases each). Between the trimmed V and J ends, which lost 3 bases and 2 bases, there was a span of 16 bases. CDR1 is DFQATT, CDR2 SNEGSKA, per germline (reference sequence). This CDR3 has 15 residues. CDR3 residues: CSASLGPGGQETQYF. The CDR3 bases are TGCAGTGCTAGTCTGGGGCCTGGGGGTCAAGAGACCCAGTACTTC.

The chain links TRBV20-1 to TRBJ1-4, with D unclear. Trimming removed 0 bases at V and 5 bases at J, with 13 bases between. The CDR3 covers 15 residues. Germline values: CDR1 DFQATT, CDR2 SNEGSKA (reference sequence). In DNA, the CDR3 is TGCAGTGCTAGAGATTCAACCGCACCAAATGAAAAACTGTTTTTT. Protein: CSARDSTAPNEKLFF.

About this clonotype: A much bigger clone sits one base away, suggesting this may be a read error. This sequence joins TRBV7-9 and TRBJ2-1; D remains ambiguous. Germline V gene lookup returns CDR1 SEHNR and CDR2 FQNEAQ (reference sequence). The CDR3 length is 13 residues. V lost 0 bases and J 13 bases, leaving 13 bases between the germline ends. In DNA, the CDR3 is TGTGCCAGCAGCTTAGCGTCTCGAGAGACCCAGTTCTTC. This gives the protein CASSLASRETQFF.